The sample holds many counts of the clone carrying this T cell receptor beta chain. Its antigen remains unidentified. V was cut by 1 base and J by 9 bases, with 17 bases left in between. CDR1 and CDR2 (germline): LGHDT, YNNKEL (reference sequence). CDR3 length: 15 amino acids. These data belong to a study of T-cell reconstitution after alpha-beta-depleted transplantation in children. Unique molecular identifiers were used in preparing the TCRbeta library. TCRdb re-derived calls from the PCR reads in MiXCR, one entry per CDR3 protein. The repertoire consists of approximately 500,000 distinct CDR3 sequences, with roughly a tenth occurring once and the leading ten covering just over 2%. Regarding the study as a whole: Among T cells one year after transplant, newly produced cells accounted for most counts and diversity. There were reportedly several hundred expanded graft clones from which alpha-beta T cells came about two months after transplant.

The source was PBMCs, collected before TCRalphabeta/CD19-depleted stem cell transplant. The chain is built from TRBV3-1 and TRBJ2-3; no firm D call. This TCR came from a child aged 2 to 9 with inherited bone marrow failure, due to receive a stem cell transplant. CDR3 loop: CASSQGSGPMVTQYF. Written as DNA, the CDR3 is TGTGCCAGCAGCCAAGGTTCAGGTCCTATGGTAACGCAGTATTTT.